The clone carrying this T cell receptor beta chain occurred once. Antigen: not known. The sample originates from a study of shared clonotypes between healthy human individuals. The overall study: Every donor yielded three CD4 naive, three CD4 memory, two CD8 naive and one CD8 memory plate.

Some clones are missing from TCRdb's copy, which holds only in-frame ones; the method was immunoSEQ multiplex PCR. Of around 700,000 clones listed, around 72% are singletons. The germline V gene encodes CDR1 SGHVS and CDR2 FNYEAQ. This CDR3 has 13 residues. V was shortened by 6 bases and J by 3 bases, with 8 bases between the two germline ends. Overall study results and limits: Only a few donors were included, so the genetic and exposure-history diversity represented was limited. Incompleteness in sorted-subset sequencing, despite large depth, was shown by rarefaction. Memory subsets had estimated richness that was generally smaller than that of naive subsets.

What was sequenced was memory CD4+ T cells sorted from blood. The subset: CD45RA-negative fraction. The rearrangement joins TRBV7-6 to TRBJ2-2; D is unclear. The sequence derives from a woman under 40 in good health. CDR3 sequence (DNA): TGTGCCAGCAGTCACCTATACACCGGGGAGCTGTTTTTT. This sequence encodes CASSHLYTGELFF.